The present TCR beta chain was sequenced within a study of blood T cell repertoires in COVID-19. Measured with immunoSEQ multiplex PCR; TCRdb has only the in-frame clones, and not every one. Of about 210,000 clones in the sample, roughly 89% were seen once. CDR1 and CDR2 (germline): DFQATT, SNEGSKA (reference sequence). Trimming shortened V by 8 bases and J by 4 bases, and 9 bases separated the two germline ends. This CDR3 region has 11 residues. The V gene is TRBV20-1, the J gene TRBJ2-1, with D unclear. The sequencing sample was made of PBMCs or T cells enriched from blood (not recorded which). The sequence was obtained from a man in his late teens or twenties with acute COVID-19. CDR3 sequence: CSSALYNEQFF. The CDR3 bases are TGCAGTTCCGCACTTTACAATGAGCAGTTCTTC.